The TCR beta chain under discussion was sequenced for a study of blood T cell repertoires in COVID-19. Study-wide background: Spain, Italy and the United States supplied samples that represented acute and convalescent COVID-19. The analysed material was cDNA or gDNA that came from T cells, B-cell-depleted T cells, or PBMCs.

In the authors' methods: Quantification of nucleated cells was approximated via reference gene primer amplification. Generated by immunoSEQ multiplex PCR, the TCRdb table keeps only in-frame clones and is missing some. V, J and clone size are those of that table, while D and trimming were read from the DNA. Among approximately 220,000 clones listed, about nine tenths were seen once. The CDR3 length is 16 residues. Germline CDR1 SGHVS, CDR2 FQNEAQ. V lost 3 bases, J lost 7 bases, and 10 bases stayed unmatched. This clone was seen just once. Sequencing was done on a sample of peripheral blood. This sequence originates from a woman between 45 and 65 years old with acute or convalescent COVID-19. This chain uses TRBV7-8 with TRBJ2-1; 9 positions agree with TRBD1. CDR3 protein: CASSLAGTGLRNEQFF. The CDR3 nucleotides are TGTGCCAGCAGCTTGGCCGGGACAGGGCTTCGTAATGAGCAGTTCTTC.